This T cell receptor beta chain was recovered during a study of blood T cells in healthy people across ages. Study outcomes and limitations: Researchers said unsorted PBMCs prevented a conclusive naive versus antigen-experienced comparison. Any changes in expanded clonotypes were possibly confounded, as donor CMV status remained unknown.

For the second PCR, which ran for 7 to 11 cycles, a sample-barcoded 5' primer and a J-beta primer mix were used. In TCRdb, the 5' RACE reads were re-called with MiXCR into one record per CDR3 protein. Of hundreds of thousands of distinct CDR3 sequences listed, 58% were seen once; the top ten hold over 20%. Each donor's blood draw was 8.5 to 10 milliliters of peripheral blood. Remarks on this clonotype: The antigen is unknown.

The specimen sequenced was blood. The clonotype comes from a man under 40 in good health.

For the CDR3, the DNA is TGTGCCAGCAAGGGGTTCAATGAGCAGTTCTTC. Translation gives CASKGFNEQFF. J is TRBJ2-1 and V is TRBV6-2 or TRBV6-3; possibly TRBD1 for D (5 bases). This CDR3 is built from 11 residues. Germline-derived CDR1 and CDR2 are MNHEY and SVGEGT. Trimming pared 7 bases from V and 6 bases from J, leaving 7 bases between.